A single sample is the source of the 5 T cell receptor beta chains below, sequenced in a study of control samples from healthy donors and cancer patients. Assay: immunoSEQ multiplex PCR; the TCRdb copy retains only in-frame clones and omits some. This table holds approximately 90,000 clones, less than 90% found once. Sequencing was performed on blood. The receptor set was obtained from a woman in her 70s in good health.

The rearrangement links TRBV29-1 to TRBJ2-5; D remains ambiguous. V lost 7 bases, J lost 4 bases, and 4 bases lay in between. The CDR3 is 9 residues long. Germline CDR1 and CDR2: SQVTM and ANQGSEA. CDR3 region: CSGGETQYF. DNA for the CDR3: TGCAGCGGAGGAGAGACCCAGTACTTC.

This chain joins TRBV6-4 and TRBJ2-1; possible D gene TRBD2, 6 bases. The V gene lost 6 bases and the J gene lost 13 bases, with 19 bases spanning the gap. The CDR3 is 13 residues long. CDR1 and CDR2 (germline): MRHNA, SNTAGT. CDR3 protein: CASRSGTLKPQFF. DNA of the CDR3: TGTGCCAGCAGATCCGGGACTCTCAAACCTCAGTTCTTC.

The V and J genes are TRBV15 and TRBJ1-4; 9 positions match TRBD1. The V segment lost 2 bases and the J segment 4 bases; nucleotides outside the gene matches: 2. CDR1 and CDR2 from the germline V gene are LNHNV and YYDKDF (reference sequence). The CDR3 is 15 amino acids. The CDR3 DNA reads TGTGCCACCAGCAGACCGGGACAGGGTAATGAAAAACTGTTTTTT. Translating it yields CATSRPGQGNEKLFF.

The genes are TRBV6-2 or TRBV6-3 and TRBJ1-6, with 9 bases fitting TRBD1. With V trimmed by 4 bases and J by 9 bases, 10 bases remained unmatched. Germline lookup yields CDR1 MNHEY and CDR2 SVGEGT. CDR3 length equals 16 residues. The CDR3 loop reads CASSSLQGANVSPLHF. CDR3 nucleotides: TGTGCCAGCAGTTCCCTACAGGGGGCTAATGTTTCACCCCTCCACTTT.

This chain joins TRBV19 and TRBJ2-3, with 7 bases matching TRBD2. The length of the CDR3 is 15 residues. The V gene end was trimmed by 5 bases and the J gene end by 2 bases; junction bases not matched to a gene: 7. Germline lookup yields CDR1 LNHDA and CDR2 SQIVND (reference sequence). The chain's CDR3 is CASSPLAAVTDTQYF. In DNA, the CDR3 is TGTGCCAGTAGTCCTCTAGCGGCCGTCACAGATACGCAGTATTTT.